The next 27 T cell receptor beta chains were all read from a single sample in a study of control samples from healthy donors and cancer patients. The protocol was immunoSEQ multiplex PCR, while the TCRdb copy is restricted to in-frame clones and leaves out a portion. The data hold roughly 130,000 clones, with about 95% observed a single time. Source material: blood. All receptors come from a man aged 25 to 40 in good health.

The gene calls are TRBV18 and TRBJ1-3; 8 bases map to TRBD1. Trimming took 3 bases from V and 8 from J; bases not matched to a gene: 6. This CDR3 spans 14 amino acids. Germline lookup yields CDR1 KGHSH and CDR2 LQKENI. The CDR3 region is CASSPSGQAHTIYF. The CDR3 nucleotides read TGTGCCAGCTCACCGTCGGGACAGGCCCACACCATATATTTT.

For this clone: The sample carries other DNA sequences with the same CDR3. The chain has TRBV21-1 and TRBJ1-3. TRBV21-1 is given as a pseudogene. The CDR3 length is 16 residues. CDR3 nucleotide sequence: TGTGCCAGCAGCACCGGGAGGGCTCAGGCTGGAAACACCATATATTTT. Its protein is CASSTGRAQAGNTIYF.

The chain employs TRBV28 and TRBJ1-2; 7 nucleotides align to TRBD1. V lost 5 bases and J lost 6; bases outside the gene matches: 12. Germline V gene data show CDR1 as MDHEN and CDR2 as SYDVKM. The CDR3 spans 15 residues. The CDR3 loop reads CASSEWTGGIHGYTF. CDR3 sequence (DNA): TGTGCCAGCAGTGAATGGACAGGCGGTATACATGGCTACACCTTC.

This clone was seen once. This chain joins TRBV27 and TRBJ2-5; 8 nucleotides match TRBD1. Germline trimming cut 5 bases from V and 5 bases from J; bases unmatched to any gene: 19. The germline V gene encodes CDR1 MNHEY and CDR2 SMNVEV (reference sequence). This CDR3 region has 18 residues. This CDR3 reads CASSPQPSDRVKGETQYF. CDR3 nucleotides: TGTGCCAGCAGTCCCCAACCTTCGGACAGGGTAAAGGGGGAGACCCAGTACTTC.

The chain has TRBV7-2 and TRBJ2-1, with 7 bases aligning to TRBD2. Per the germline V gene, CDR1 is SGHTA and CDR2 is FQGNSA. The V and J ends lost 2 bases and 4 bases, in that order; junction bases with no gene match: 8. The CDR3 extends over 16 amino acids. The CDR3 coding sequence is TGTGCCAGCAGCTTATTCCGGGGGGTTCGGTACAATGAGCAGTTCTTC. It specifies CASSLFRGVRYNEQFF. Full variable domain (remainder filled in from reference TRBV7-2 and TRBJ2-1): GAGVSQSPSNKVTEKGKDVELRCDPISGHTALYWYRQSLGQGLEFLIYFQGNSAPDKSGLPSDRFSAERTGGSVSTLTIQRTQQEDSAVYLCASSLFRGVRYNEQFFGPGTRLTVL.

The rearrangement links TRBV5-6 to TRBJ2-1; the D gene is possibly TRBD2 (5 bases). Trimming cost V 0 bases and J 7 bases, with 5 bases left between them. CDR1 SGHDT and CDR2 YYEEEE come from the germline V gene. This CDR3 has 12 amino acids. The CDR3 DNA reads TGTGCCAGCAGCTTGGGAGGGAATGAGCAGTTCTTC. Translated: CASSLGGNEQFF.

The chain uses TRBV24-1 and TRBJ2-1, with 10 bases identical to TRBD2. V trimming: 3 bases; J trimming: 9 bases; junction bases outside the gene matches: 7. The germline gives CDR1 KGHDR, CDR2 SFDVKD. This CDR3 has 15 amino acids. CDR3 residues: CATSDRVAGGSEQFF. Written as DNA, the CDR3 is TGTGCCACCAGTGATAGGGTAGCGGGGGGTTCTGAGCAGTTCTTC.

This clone was detected only a few times. This chain connects TRBV5-1 to TRBJ2-2, with TRBD1 matching 7 bases. The germline V gene has CDR1 SGHRS and CDR2 YFSETQ. The V segment lost 0 bases and the J segment 9 bases; nucleotides outside the gene matches: 8. CDR3 length: 15 amino acids. CDR3 loop: CASSLENRGVRELFF. CDR3 nucleotide sequence: TGCGCCAGCAGCTTGGAAAACAGGGGTGTAAGGGAGCTGTTTTTT.

The genes are TRBV6-5 and TRBJ1-2; the D is unclear. Germline V gene lookup returns CDR1 MNHEY and CDR2 SVGAGI. The CDR3 has 16 amino acids. Trimming stripped 4 bases from V and 3 bases from J, with 18 bases between. The CDR3 DNA is TGTGCCAGCAGTTCCCTTGAACTGACTTTTGACTATGGCTACACCTTC. Translating gives CASSSLELTFDYGYTF.

V is TRBV5-8 and J is TRBJ2-6; a possible D gene is TRBD2 (5 bases). The ends were cut back, 0 bases at V and 0 bases at J, with 10 bases in the middle. The CDR3 is made up of 17 amino acids. CDR1 is SGHTS and CDR2 is YDEGEE in the germline V gene. CDR3 in DNA: TGTGCCAGCAGCTTGGGGACTTCCTTCTCTGGGGCCAACGTCCTGACTTTC. Its translation is CASSLGTSFSGANVLTF.

The chain carries TRBV28 and TRBJ1-2; D remains ambiguous. The CDR3 runs 15 residues. CDR1 and CDR2 from the germline V gene are MDHEN and SYDVKM. V gave up 4 bases and J gave up 3 bases, with 15 bases separating them. The CDR3 nucleotides are TGTGCCAGCAGTTCGGATCGTGGTAAAGACTATGGCTACACCTTC. Its protein is CASSSDRGKDYGYTF.

This clone was detected only once. This chain uses TRBV3-1 (or the pseudogene TRBV3-2) with TRBJ2-2; D may be TRBD1 or TRBD2 (5 bases each). The CDR3 sequence is 16 residues long. Trimming pared 4 bases from V and 0 bases from J, leaving 12 bases between. Per the germline V gene, CDR1 is LGHDT and CDR2 is YNNKEL (reference sequence). The CDR3 nucleotides are TGTGCCAGCAGCCCATCCGGGACGGCGAACACCGGGGAGCTGTTTTTT. Amino acid sequence: CASSPSGTANTGELFF.

This sequence joins TRBV9 and TRBJ1-1, with D unclear. The V end was cut by 3 bases, the J end by 0 bases, with 24 bases between. CDR3 size: 19 residues. Germline CDR1 and CDR2: SGDLS and YYNGEE. CDR3 DNA sequence: TGTGCCAGCAGCGCCCCTTTCCGCTCGGACGGACGGTTGAACACTGAAGCTTTCTTT. This gives the protein CASSAPFRSDGRLNTEAFF.

The gene calls are TRBV2 and TRBJ2-5, with 12 bases identical to TRBD2. The CDR3 totals 16 residues. The V and J ends lost 6 bases and 5 bases, in that order; junction bases with no gene match: 10. Germline assignment: CDR1 SNHLY and CDR2 FYNNEI. The CDR3: CASSAPSGGGGETQYF. DNA for the CDR3: TGTGCCAGCAGCGCGCCTAGCGGGGGGGGCGGGGAGACCCAGTACTTC.

DNA of the CDR3: TGTGCCATCAGTGAGTCGCGAGCGAACACCGGGGAGCTGTTTTTT. Residues: CAISESRANTGELFF. The V call is TRBV10-3, the J call TRBJ2-2; D uncertain. Trimming cost V 0 bases and J 0 bases, with 5 bases left between them. CDR1 and CDR2 from the germline V gene are ENHRY and SYGVKD. The CDR3 has 15 residues.

The rearrangement uses TRBV7-3 and TRBJ2-1; D unresolved. V dropped 2 bases and J dropped 9 bases, with 8 bases sitting between them. CDR1 SGHTA and CDR2 FQGTGA come from the germline V gene. The CDR3 consists of 12 residues. The CDR3 loop is CASSLGTPEQFF. CDR3 DNA sequence: TGTGCCAGCAGCTTAGGCACGCCTGAGCAGTTCTTC.

The V gene is TRBV9, the J gene TRBJ2-1; 8 bases are shared with TRBD2. CDR3 length equals 21 residues. CDR1 and CDR2 from the germline V gene are SGDLS and YYNGEE. After removal of 4 bases from V and 0 bases from J, the junction contained 21 bases not matched to a gene. The CDR3 here is CASSRYGTRSKWGSSYNEQFF. For the CDR3, the DNA is TGTGCCAGCAGCCGTTACGGGACTAGGTCGAAGTGGGGGAGCTCCTACAATGAGCAGTTCTTC.

The chain carries TRBV7-9 and TRBJ2-2; a weak D match, TRBD1 (6 bases). The CDR3 extends over 18 amino acids. The V end was cut by 5 bases, the J end by 5 bases, with 24 bases between. The germline V gene encodes CDR1 SEHNR and CDR2 FQNEAQ (reference sequence). This chain's CDR3 is CASSPSRMGASLTGELFF. The CDR3 DNA reads TGTGCCAGCAGCCCTTCGCGCATGGGGGCAAGCTTAACCGGGGAGCTGTTTTTT. Full variable domain (outside the CDR3, taken from reference TRBV7-9 and TRBJ2-2): DTGVSQNPRHKITKRGQNVTFRCDPISEHNRLYWYRQTLGQGPEFLTYFQNEAQLEKSRLLSDRFSAERPKGSFSTLEIQRTEQGDSAMYLCASSPSRMGASLTGELFFGEGSRLTVL.

V is TRBV28 and J is TRBJ2-3; D is possibly TRBD2 (5 bases). Germline CDR1 is MDHEN and CDR2 is SYDVKM. V was shortened by 7 bases and J by 5 bases, with 10 bases between the two germline ends. The CDR3 is 12 residues long. The CDR3, as DNA: TGTGCCAGCAAGATTGAGGGAGATACGCAGTATTTT. Amino acids: CASKIEGDTQYF.

This chain uses TRBV5-6 with TRBJ2-5; TRBD1 aligns across 7 bases. V lost 4 bases, J lost 2 bases, and 8 bases stayed unmatched. This CDR3 is 15 amino acids long. The germline V gene has CDR1 SGHDT and CDR2 YYEEEE. CDR3 nucleotide sequence: TGTGCCAGCAGCCTCCGGGACAGTAGTCAAGAGACCCAGTACTTC. Protein product: CASSLRDSSQETQYF.

This clone was seen only a few times. This sequence joins TRBV6-5 and TRBJ1-5; perhaps TRBD1 as D (6 bases). There are 14 residues in the CDR3. From germline, CDR1 is MNHEY and CDR2 SVGAGI. V lost 4 bases to trimming and J lost 4 bases, with 11 bases between them. The DNA of the CDR3 is TGTGCCAGCAGTTCCGAGACAGGTAATCAGCCCCAGCATTTT. Amino acids: CASSSETGNQPQHF.

The chain employs TRBV5-1 and TRBJ1-5; D is unclear. The CDR3 is 15 amino acids. V dropped 1 base and J dropped 4 bases, with 12 bases sitting between them. Germline CDR1 SGHRS, CDR2 YFSETQ. The CDR3 spells CASSLSDYRNQPQHF. The DNA for the CDR3 is TGCGCCAGCAGCTTGTCGGATTACAGAAATCAGCCCCAGCATTTT.

The rearrangement uses TRBV9 and TRBJ2-1; TRBD2 agrees at 13 bases. Germline lookup yields CDR1 SGDLS and CDR2 YYNGEE. The CDR3 has 15 residues. Trimming at V came to 6 bases and at J to 8 bases, leaving 8 bases not matched to a gene. The CDR3 region has the DNA TGTGCCAGCACAACTAGCGGGGGGGCCGATGATGAGCAGTTCTTC. Translation: CASTTSGGADDEQFF. Together with reference TRBV9 and TRBJ2-1, the CDR3 gives the full variable domain: DSGVTQTPKHLITATGQRVTLRCSPRSGDLSVYWYQQSLDQGLQFLIQYYNGEERAKGNILERFSAQQFPDLHSELNLSSLELGDSALYFCASTTSGGADDEQFFGPGTRLTVL.

The rearrangement uses TRBV4-3 and TRBJ2-1; D unclear. CDR1 is LGHNA, CDR2 YSLEER, per germline. This CDR3 region has 15 residues. V lost 1 base and J 8 bases, leaving 15 bases between the germline ends. The CDR3 DNA sequence: TGCGCCAGCAGCCAAGGTCCAGGCCGTTGGGATGAGCAGTTCTTC. Translation gives CASSQGPGRWDEQFF.

The chain recombines TRBV7-9 with TRBJ2-3; perhaps TRBD2 as D (6 bases). Germline loops: CDR1 SEHNR, CDR2 FQNEAQ (reference sequence). This CDR3 is built from 12 residues. V gave up 5 bases and J gave up 4 bases, with 7 bases separating them. CDR3 in amino acids: CASSRESDTQYF. The CDR3, as DNA: TGTGCCAGCAGCCGGGAGTCAGATACGCAGTATTTT.

The rearrangement uses TRBV24-1 and TRBJ2-7; 8 bases are shared with TRBD1. Germline-derived CDR1 and CDR2 are KGHDR and SFDVKD. The CDR3 consists of 16 residues. Unmatched junction bases numbered 11, after V lost 4 bases and J lost 4 bases. CDR3 DNA: TGTGCCACCAGTGACCCCTGGGCAGGGGGCCAGTACGAGCAGTACTTC. Translating it yields CATSDPWAGGQYEQYF.

This clone was seen a single time. The chain has TRBV18 and TRBJ2-7; 8 positions agree with TRBD2. Losses at the gene ends were 5 bases for V and 1 base for J; bases not matched to a gene: 4. The CDR3 runs to 14 residues. The germline CDR1 and CDR2 sequences are KGHSH and LQKENI. CDR3 bases: TGTGCCAGCTCAGTCCGGGGGGGATCCTACGAGCAGTACTTC. Protein: CASSVRGGSYEQYF.